This T cell receptor beta chain is drawn from a study of T-cell memory formation after mild COVID-19. This clonotype was found a few times. TCRdb fed the 5' RACE reads into MiXCR, producing one record per CDR3 protein. The sample contains 350,000 to 450,000 distinct CDR3 sequences, 20% of which appear only once. Germline V gene lookup returns CDR1 LGHNA and CDR2 YSLEER. This CDR3 comprises 16 residues. V shed 3 bases and J 0 bases; nucleotides not matched to a gene: 4. The chain carries TRBV4-3 and TRBJ2-3; the match to TRBD2 covers 9 bases. The sequencing input was PBMCs or a T cell subset sorted from them (not recorded which). The TCR sequence derives from an adult woman who had mild COVID-19 (a few samples of this study predate the infection). Cell type and time point are not known. The CDR3 nucleotides read TGCGCCAGCAGCCAGTATAGCGGGAGTAGCACAGATACGCAGTATTTT. Translated: CASSQYSGSSTDTQYF.